The rows below give T cell receptor beta chains drawn from one sample of a study of blood T cell repertoires in COVID-19. The assay was immunoSEQ multiplex PCR, and TCRdb's table has in-frame clones only and misses some. The sample lists hundreds of thousands of clones; more than 75% were seen once. Sequencing was done on a sample of peripheral blood. The receptor set was obtained from a woman aged 45-65 years with COVID-19, enrolled during active disease. Each CDR3 is given with its conserved first and last residue. Each record gives: J gene, V gene, CDR3 protein.

j_call: TRBJ2-7; v_call: TRBV4-3; cdr3_aa: CASSQDFGDEQYF
j_call: TRBJ1-1; v_call: TRBV19; cdr3_aa: CASSTGQMNTEAFF
j_call: TRBJ1-2; v_call: TRBV5-1; cdr3_aa: CASSFGTVGTGYTF
j_call: TRBJ2-1; v_call: TRBV21-1; cdr3_aa: CASRPTSGRFSYNEQFF
j_call: TRBJ2-7; v_call: TRBV9; cdr3_aa: CASSPVGGFGTYEQYF
j_call: TRBJ1-6; v_call: TRBV7-2; cdr3_aa: CASSPRQGVGSPLHF
j_call: TRBJ2-7; v_call: TRBV6-5; cdr3_aa: CASGRYEQYF
j_call: TRBJ2-6; v_call: TRBV4-2; cdr3_aa: CASSQLTGAGANVLTF
j_call: TRBJ2-5; v_call: TRBV27; cdr3_aa: CASSFPPTYTQGAETQYF
j_call: TRBJ2-7; v_call: TRBV5-1; cdr3_aa: CASSSGGGGGYEQYF
j_call: TRBJ1-3; v_call: TRBV30; cdr3_aa: CAWMGAGGNTIYF
j_call: TRBJ2-2; v_call: TRBV30; cdr3_aa: CAWSVSLLAALRGGELFF
j_call: TRBJ2-7; v_call: TRBV27; cdr3_aa: CASRLSGSSYYEQYF
j_call: TRBJ2-7; v_call: TRBV6-6; cdr3_aa: CASSLTSGSFSEQYF
j_call: TRBJ1-1; v_call: TRBV14; cdr3_aa: CASSQSSGQGAYTEAFF
j_call: TRBJ2-7; v_call: TRBV19; cdr3_aa: CASSIVPQGSEQYF
j_call: TRBJ1-2; v_call: TRBV18; cdr3_aa: CASSPAGRFYGYTF
j_call: TRBJ1-6; v_call: TRBV25-1; cdr3_aa: CASSGGTGKSKSPLHF
j_call: TRBJ2-1; v_call: TRBV6-2/TRBV6-3; cdr3_aa: CASSPYNEQFF
j_call: TRBJ2-2; v_call: TRBV7-6; cdr3_aa: CASSSRTSGVTGELFF
j_call: TRBJ2-1; v_call: TRBV5-5; cdr3_aa: CASSYPGQGINEQFF
j_call: TRBJ1-6; v_call: TRBV6-5; cdr3_aa: CASSSLQGYNSPLHF
j_call: TRBJ1-2; v_call: TRBV3-1/TRBV3-2; cdr3_aa: CASSQDFAGGIGNYGYTF
j_call: TRBJ2-5; v_call: TRBV5-1; cdr3_aa: CASSYGIGRETQYF
j_call: TRBJ1-2; v_call: TRBV19; cdr3_aa: CASSPQGPRGYTF
j_call: TRBJ2-5; v_call: TRBV5-1; cdr3_aa: CASSFSGGQETQYF
j_call: TRBJ2-2; v_call: TRBV11-2; cdr3_aa: CASSSGAGTGTTGELFF
j_call: TRBJ1-1; v_call: TRBV24-1; cdr3_aa: CATSDSGQGAFF
j_call: TRBJ2-7; v_call: TRBV18; cdr3_aa: CASSPSLAGPYF
j_call: TRBJ2-4; v_call: TRBV5-4; cdr3_aa: CASSSTGRAKNIQYF
j_call: TRBJ1-3; v_call: TRBV7-9; cdr3_aa: CASSPDRVSGNTIYF
j_call: TRBJ1-5; v_call: TRBV5-8; cdr3_aa: CASRGTRNNQPQHF
j_call: TRBJ2-2; v_call: TRBV29-1; cdr3_aa: CSALLPLYTGELFF
j_call: TRBJ2-1; v_call: TRBV30; cdr3_aa: CAWNTGTSGSYEQFF
j_call: TRBJ2-1; v_call: TRBV3-1/TRBV3-2; cdr3_aa: CASSHLTSGATYNEQFF
j_call: TRBJ2-2; v_call: TRBV30; cdr3_aa: CAWSRTNTGELFF
j_call: TRBJ1-1; v_call: TRBV6-2/TRBV6-3; cdr3_aa: CASSYGGGMNTEAFF
j_call: TRBJ2-3; v_call: TRBV6-5; cdr3_aa: CASVKRTSLADTQYF
j_call: TRBJ2-2; v_call: TRBV6-1; cdr3_aa: CASSEGQGVSPGELFF
j_call: TRBJ2-3; v_call: TRBV18; cdr3_aa: CASSRDSSTDTQYF
j_call: TRBJ1-2; v_call: TRBV7-9; cdr3_aa: CASSLVGQTHGYTF
j_call: TRBJ1-3; v_call: TRBV4-1; cdr3_aa: CASSQDFSLDRAFGSGNTIYF
j_call: TRBJ2-1; v_call: TRBV6-5; cdr3_aa: CASSYFEYNEQFF
j_call: TRBJ1-2; v_call: TRBV5-1; cdr3_aa: CASSFGQANPYGYTF
j_call: TRBJ2-3; v_call: TRBV24-1; cdr3_aa: CATSVFLGQGVTDTQYF
j_call: TRBJ1-2; v_call: TRBV4-3; cdr3_aa: CASSQDLIGQGSGYTF
j_call: TRBJ1-2; v_call: TRBV25-1; cdr3_aa: CASSGTGGNYGYTF
j_call: TRBJ1-2; v_call: TRBV6-1; cdr3_aa: CASSDPYGGVPLYGYTF
j_call: TRBJ1-5; v_call: TRBV28; cdr3_aa: CASTRQGANQPQHF
j_call: TRBJ1-4; v_call: TRBV5-1; cdr3_aa: CASSTGQPNEKLFF
j_call: TRBJ2-3; v_call: TRBV2; cdr3_aa: CASSTLTSGRVKFADTQYF
j_call: TRBJ1-4; v_call: TRBV29-1; cdr3_aa: CSVAGTGNEKLFF
j_call: TRBJ2-1; v_call: TRBV18; cdr3_aa: CASSKLAGSYNEQFF
j_call: TRBJ2-1; v_call: TRBV29-1; cdr3_aa: CSVEPTSGRQVIDEQFF
j_call: TRBJ2-7; v_call: TRBV7-2; cdr3_aa: CASSFRGQGAHEQYF
j_call: TRBJ2-1; v_call: TRBV3-1/TRBV3-2; cdr3_aa: CASSQGSRLAGVLNEQFF